This TCR beta chain was retrieved from a study of shared clonotypes between healthy human individuals. This CDR3 has 14 amino acids. The trim removed 5 bases at V and 0 bases at J, leaving 2 bases unmatched. CDR1 and CDR2 (germline): WNHNN, SYGVQD (reference sequence). Here immunoSEQ multiplex PCR was the method, and the copy in TCRdb shows in-frame clones only, minus some. The sample lists tens of thousands of clones; 60% to 65% were seen once. The sequence was obtained from a young man in good health. Sample: memory CD8+ T cells sorted from blood. This sample's subset: CD45RO+ cells pooled with CCR7-negative TemRA cells. This rearrangement joins TRBV10-1 to TRBJ2-3, with 7 bases fitting TRBD1. The DNA of the CDR3 is TGCGCCAGCAGTCGGGACAGTAGCACAGATACGCAGTATTTT. Encoded protein: CASSRDSSTDTQYF.